A selection of T cell receptor beta chains follows, all from one sample in a study of beta chain features in type 1 diabetes. Profiling relied on immunoSEQ multiplex PCR, and the TCRdb table lists in-frame clones only, not all of them. The sample carries about 450,000 clones, about an eighth recorded once. Sequenced input: naive CD4+ T cells from blood. The source of these receptors is a woman aged 18-35 years in good health. CDR3s include the opening cysteine and the closing phenylalanine or tryptophan. The order of the fields is J gene, V gene, D gene, clone size, CDR3 DNA, CDR3 protein. D genes are given only for firm matches. Clone size, where shown, is once, few, many, or a class for clones that have expanded.

J: TRBJ2-5
V: TRBV6-5
D: TRBD1
size: few
DNA: TGTGCCAGCAGGAGCGGACAGGGAGTTTTCGGGACCCAGTACTTC
CDR3: CASRSGQGVFGTQYF

J: TRBJ1-5
V: TRBV7-9
D: NA
size: NA
DNA: TGTGCCAGCAGCTTTTCTGGCGGATTTAGCAATCAGCCCCAGCATTTT
CDR3: CASSFSGGFSNQPQHF

J: TRBJ1-3
V: TRBV29-1
D: NA
size: few
DNA: TGCAGCGGGGAATCTGGAAACACCATATATTTT
CDR3: CSGESGNTIYF

J: TRBJ2-5
V: TRBV9
D: NA
size: few
DNA: TGTGCCAGCAGCGCCAGAACAGGGTCCCCCCAAGAGACCCAGTACTTC
CDR3: CASSARTGSPQETQYF

J: TRBJ2-5
V: TRBV2
D: NA
size: NA
DNA: TGTGCCACTGCGGGGCCCGAGACCCAGTACTTC
CDR3: CATAGPETQYF

J: TRBJ1-2
V: TRBV7-9
D: TRBD1
size: few
DNA: TGTGCCAGCAGCTCACGACAGGGGACCTATGGCTACACCTTC
CDR3: CASSSRQGTYGYTF

J: TRBJ2-5
V: TRBV2
D: NA
size: NA
DNA: TGTGCCAGCAGGGCGGGGTTGGGTCACCAGTACTTC
CDR3: CASRAGLGHQYF

J: TRBJ2-2
V: TRBV5-6
D: TRBD1
size: NA
DNA: TGTGCCAGCAGCCCCACCGGGACAGCGATCACCGGGGAGCTGTTTTTT
CDR3: CASSPTGTAITGELFF

J: TRBJ1-6
V: TRBV7-6
D: TRBD1
size: once
DNA: TGTGCCAGCAGCTCCACCGGGACAGGGGCATCACCCCTCCACTTT
CDR3: CASSSTGTGASPLHF

J: TRBJ2-5
V: TRBV11-2
D: TRBD2
size: few
DNA: TGTGCCAGCAGCGCCACTAGCGGGAGGGCCATGAAGACCCAGTACTTC
CDR3: CASSATSGRAMKTQYF

J: TRBJ1-1
V: TRBV9
D: NA
size: few
DNA: TGTGCCAGCACATTGGGGCCGACTAACACTGAAGCTTTCTTT
CDR3: CASTLGPTNTEAFF

J: TRBJ2-7
V: TRBV7-9
D: NA
size: few
DNA: TGTGCCAGCAGCTTAGCGGGCGGCGTGAAAGCAGTCGAGCAGTACTTC
CDR3: CASSLAGGVKAVEQYF

J: TRBJ2-5
V: TRBV11-2
D: NA
size: few
DNA: TGTGCCAGCGGGACGGCTCAGCAGACCCAGTACTTC
CDR3: CASGTAQQTQYF

J: TRBJ2-1
V: TRBV14
D: TRBD2
size: many
DNA: TGTGCCAGCAGCCAGTGGACTAGCGGGAGTGAGGAGCAGTTCTTC
CDR3: CASSQWTSGSEEQFF

J: TRBJ1-4
V: TRBV7-9
D: NA
size: few
DNA: TGTGCCAGCAGCTCACAGGGCACTTTAAATGAAAAACTGTTTTTT
CDR3: CASSSQGTLNEKLFF

J: TRBJ2-7
V: TRBV29-1
D: NA
size: NA
DNA: TGCAGCGTCGAAGGGGTCCTGAACGAGCAGTACTTC
CDR3: CSVEGVLNEQYF

J: TRBJ2-3
V: TRBV7-2
D: NA
size: once
DNA: TGTGCCAGCAGCTTACTCGGACAGATTAGCACAGATACGCAGTATTTT
CDR3: CASSLLGQISTDTQYF

J: TRBJ1-2
V: TRBV5-1
D: TRBD1
size: few
DNA: TGCGCCAGCGGCATAGCCCGGGACAGGGCCTATGGCTACACCTTC
CDR3: CASGIARDRAYGYTF

J: TRBJ2-3
V: TRBV27
D: NA
size: NA
DNA: TGTGCCAGCAGCCCCTCCGCGGGCACAGATACGCAGTATTTT
CDR3: CASSPSAGTDTQYF

J: TRBJ2-7
V: TRBV4-3
D: NA
size: NA
DNA: TGCGCCAGCAGCCAAGCAGCAGGGCTCGAGCAGTACTTC
CDR3: CASSQAAGLEQYF

J: TRBJ1-2
V: TRBV4-2
D: TRBD1
size: few
DNA: TGTGCCAGCAGCCCCCGGGACAGGGGGCGCTTTGGGAATTATGGCTACACCTTC
CDR3: CASSPRDRGRFGNYGYTF

J: TRBJ1-1
V: TRBV23-1
D: NA
size: NA
DNA: TGCGCCAGCAGTCAATCCGCAGGAGACATGAACACTGAAGCTTTCTTT
CDR3: CASSQSAGDMNTEAFF

J: TRBJ1-3
V: TRBV4-2
D: NA
size: NA
DNA: TGTGCCAGCAGCCGAGACGTTTTAAGCTCTGGAAACACCATATATTTT
CDR3: CASSRDVLSSGNTIYF

J: TRBJ2-5
V: TRBV5-8
D: NA
size: few
DNA: TGTGCCAGCAGCTTGGAACAGGGGACTCAAGAGACCCAGTACTTC
CDR3: CASSLEQGTQETQYF

J: TRBJ1-1
V: TRBV27
D: NA
size: NA
DNA: TGTGCCAGCAACAAGAAGTCGAACACTGAAGCTTTCTTT
CDR3: CASNKKSNTEAFF

J: TRBJ2-7
V: TRBV7-3
D: NA
size: NA
DNA: TGTGCCAGCAGCCTCGCCGGCGGAAGCTCCTACGAGCAGTACTTC
CDR3: CASSLAGGSSYEQYF

J: TRBJ2-2
V: TRBV7-2
D: NA
size: few
DNA: TGTGCCAGCAGCTTATGGTCAGCGCCCGGGGAGCTGTTTTTT
CDR3: CASSLWSAPGELFF

J: TRBJ1-2
V: TRBV5-1
D: NA
size: NA
DNA: TGCGCCAGCAGCTTGGGTGGGCGCTATGGCTACACCTTC
CDR3: CASSLGGRYGYTF

J: TRBJ1-1
V: TRBV25-1
D: NA
size: few
DNA: TGTGCCAGCAGTGTCAGGGATTCGGCTGAAGCTTTCTTT
CDR3: CASSVRDSAEAFF

J: TRBJ2-5
V: TRBV29-1
D: NA
size: NA
DNA: TGCAGCGTTGGGAAGGGGAAAGGGGTAAACCAAGAGACCCAGTACTTC
CDR3: CSVGKGKGVNQETQYF

J: TRBJ2-1
V: TRBV20-1
D: NA
size: NA
DNA: TGCAGTGCTCCCAGGAACAATGAGCAGTTCTTC
CDR3: CSAPRNNEQFF

J: TRBJ2-7
V: TRBV4-2
D: NA
size: few
DNA: TGTGCCAGCAGCCAAGGTGGCTGGTCAAGCTCCTACGAGCAGTACTTC
CDR3: CASSQGGWSSSYEQYF

J: TRBJ1-4
V: TRBV7-9
D: NA
size: few
DNA: TGTGCCAGCAGTATTAGGACCGGGGGCGTAGAAAAACTGTTTTTT
CDR3: CASSIRTGGVEKLFF

J: TRBJ2-7
V: TRBV7-2
D: TRBD2
size: NA
DNA: TGTGCCAGCAGCCATAGCGGGAGGTCCTACGAGCAGTACTTC
CDR3: CASSHSGRSYEQYF

J: TRBJ2-1
V: TRBV5-1
D: TRBD2
size: NA
DNA: TGCGCCAGCAGTCAGGGGCAGCTAGCGGGGAAGAGCTCCTACAATGAGCAGTTCTTC
CDR3: CASSQGQLAGKSSYNEQFF

J: TRBJ2-3
V: TRBV5-4
D: TRBD2
size: NA
DNA: TGTGCCAGCAGCAGGACTAGCGGGGCATACACAGATACGCAGTATTTT
CDR3: CASSRTSGAYTDTQYF

J: TRBJ1-4
V: TRBV7-3
D: NA
size: NA
DNA: TGTGCCAGCAGCTTAAGGCCAGCAACTAATGAAAAACTGTTTTTT
CDR3: CASSLRPATNEKLFF

J: TRBJ2-5
V: TRBV25-1
D: NA
size: many
DNA: TGTGCCAGCATAGGGGGGCAAGAGACCCAGTACTTC
CDR3: CASIGGQETQYF

J: TRBJ2-3
V: TRBV18
D: TRBD2
size: few
DNA: TGTGCCAGCTCACCACGGACTAGCGGAACAGATACGCAGTATTTT
CDR3: CASSPRTSGTDTQYF

J: TRBJ1-6
V: TRBV11-2
D: NA
size: NA
DNA: TGTGCCAGCAGCCTAGCCCAGGGAGGGGGGTCACCCCTCCACTTT
CDR3: CASSLAQGGGSPLHF

J: TRBJ1-2
V: TRBV6-6
D: NA
size: NA
DNA: TGTGCCAGCTTCAAAAACCGGGGCTACACCTTC
CDR3: CASFKNRGYTF

J: TRBJ2-5
V: TRBV7-2
D: NA
size: few
DNA: TGTGCCAGCAGCGCGCAATCACTTAGGGGCCAAGAGACCCAGTACTTC
CDR3: CASSAQSLRGQETQYF

J: TRBJ1-5
V: TRBV15
D: NA
size: NA
DNA: TGTGCCACCAGCAGAGCCCCTTCCGATGACTCTAGCAATCAGCCCCAGCATTTT
CDR3: CATSRAPSDDSSNQPQHF

J: TRBJ2-5
V: TRBV2
D: TRBD1
size: NA
DNA: TGTGCCAGCAGTATCGGGACAGCTTACCAAGAGACCCAGTACTTC
CDR3: CASSIGTAYQETQYF

J: TRBJ2-5
V: TRBV18
D: NA
size: NA
DNA: TGTGCCAGCTCACGGTACAGGGAAGAGACCCAGTACTTC
CDR3: CASSRYREETQYF

J: TRBJ1-2
V: TRBV4-3
D: NA
size: few
DNA: TGCGCCAGCAGCCTCGCGACTGGGGGCTATGGCTACACCTTC
CDR3: CASSLATGGYGYTF

J: TRBJ2-1
V: TRBV29-1
D: NA
size: few
DNA: TGCAGCACGCGCAGGGGGGTAAATGACAATGAGCAGTTCTTC
CDR3: CSTRRGVNDNEQFF

J: TRBJ1-5
V: TRBV15
D: NA
size: NA
DNA: TGTGCCACCAGCACCCGAGGTCAGCCCCAGCATTTT
CDR3: CATSTRGQPQHF